The 12 T cell receptor beta chains below all came from one sample that was sequenced in a study of control samples from healthy donors and cancer patients. TCRdb's copy holds only in-frame clones and misses some; the assay was immunoSEQ multiplex PCR. The profile shows around 200,000 clones, over 90% of them singletons. Sequences were obtained from blood. These TCRs come from a man aged 45-65 years in good health.

The rearrangement uses TRBV5-1 and TRBJ2-1; D is ambiguous. Trimming took 0 bases from V and 9 from J, leaving 4 bases between them. Germline V gene sequence: CDR1 SGHRS, CDR2 YFSETQ. The CDR3 length is 11 residues. CDR3: CASSLALEQFF. The CDR3 bases are TGCGCCAGCAGCTTGGCCCTTGAGCAGTTCTTC.

This rearrangement joins TRBV6-4 to TRBJ1-6; D uncertain. This CDR3 comprises 15 residues. Trimming took off 6 bases at V and 4 bases at J, with 13 bases between the two ends. Germline values: CDR1 MRHNA, CDR2 SNTAGT. The CDR3 sequence: CASRAGPSYNSPLHF. CDR3 nucleotide sequence: TGTGCCAGCAGGGCGGGTCCGAGTTATAATTCACCCCTCCACTTT.

The chain employs TRBV18 and TRBJ1-2; the D gene is possibly TRBD1 (5 bases). The length of the CDR3 is 15 residues. Germline assignment: CDR1 KGHSH and CDR2 LQKENI. The germline V and J ends were trimmed by 3 bases and 8 bases, with 19 bases remaining between them. In DNA, the CDR3 is TGTGCCAGCTCACCCTCGACAGTTAGAGGGGACGGCTACACCTTC. Protein: CASSPSTVRGDGYTF.

V and J are TRBV11-2 and TRBJ2-2; D not resolved. Between the trimmed V and J ends, which lost 0 bases and 7 bases, there was a span of 6 bases. Germline V lookup: CDR1 SGHAT, CDR2 FQNNGV. CDR3 size: 13 residues. CDR3 sequence reads: CASSLDLSGELFF. The CDR3 nucleotides read TGTGCCAGCAGCTTAGACTTAAGCGGGGAGCTGTTTTTT. Full variable domain (rest looked up from reference TRBV11-2 and TRBJ2-2): EAGVAQSPRYKIIEKRQSVAFWCNPISGHATLYWYQQILGQGPKLLIQFQNNGVVDDSQLPKDRFSAERLKGVDSTLKIQPAKLEDSAVYLCASSLDLSGELFFGEGSRLTVL.

The chain carries TRBV5-5 and TRBJ2-2, with D possibly being TRBD2 (6 bases). Trimming removed 4 bases at V and 8 bases at J, with 12 bases between. CDR1 SGHKS and CDR2 YYEKEE come from the germline V gene (reference sequence). CDR3 length: 13 residues. CDR3 sequence (DNA): TGTGCCAGCAGCGGAGGAGGGTCGGGGGAGCTGTTTTTT. It codes for CASSGGGSGELFF.

The chain is built from TRBV25-1 and TRBJ1-2, with unresolved D. The germline V and J ends were trimmed by 2 bases and 4 bases, with 17 bases remaining between them. Germline CDR1 reads MGHDK; CDR2 reads SYGVNS. The CDR3 covers 16 residues. As DNA, the CDR3 is TGTGCCAGCAGTGAAAAAGGTTCGGGGTCCCTCTATGGCTACACCTTC. It specifies CASSEKGSGSLYGYTF.

The gene calls are TRBV5-4 and TRBJ2-1; 11 bases agree with TRBD2. Germline loops: CDR1 SGHNT, CDR2 YYREEE (reference sequence). CDR3 length: 18 amino acids. With V trimmed by 0 bases and J by 5 bases, 10 bases remained unmatched. The CDR3, as DNA: TGTGCCAGCAGCTTGGGGCCTAGCGGGGGGCTCTTTCACAATGAGCAGTTCTTC. It translates to CASSLGPSGGLFHNEQFF.

V is TRBV19 and J is TRBJ2-2, with 8 positions matching TRBD1. Germline values: CDR1 LNHDA, CDR2 SQIVND (reference sequence). J was trimmed by 0 bases and V by 3 bases; bases with no gene match: 0. The CDR3 sequence is 15 residues long. This chain's CDR3 is CASSMGQANTGELFF. CDR3 DNA sequence: TGTGCCAGTAGTATGGGACAGGCGAACACCGGGGAGCTGTTTTTT.

This chain joins TRBV6-2 or TRBV6-3 and TRBJ2-7; no reliable D call. The CDR3 runs 14 residues. The V end was cut by 2 bases, the J end by 6 bases, with 14 bases between. Per germline, CDR1 MNHEY and CDR2 SVGEGT. The CDR3: CASSYDRMRGEQYF. CDR3 in DNA: TGTGCCAGCAGTTACGATCGTATGAGAGGCGAGCAGTACTTC.

The V and J genes are TRBV5-1 and TRBJ1-2, with unresolved D. The V gene's germline CDR1 is SGHRS and CDR2 YFSETQ. The CDR3 is made up of 14 amino acids. Trimming took off 0 bases at V and 6 bases at J, with 12 bases between the two ends. CDR3 amino acids: CASSLAGGTDGYTF. The CDR3 nucleotides are TGCGCCAGCAGCTTGGCCGGAGGAACGGATGGCTACACCTTC.

The rearrangement joins TRBV4-3 to TRBJ2-7; maybe TRBD1 (6 bases). Trimming pared 0 bases from V and 2 bases from J, leaving 11 bases between. Germline lookup yields CDR1 LGHNA and CDR2 YSLEER. The CDR3 extends over 15 amino acids. CDR3 sequence: CASSQDRNRAYEQYF. The CDR3 DNA reads as TGCGCCAGCAGCCAAGATAGAAACAGGGCCTACGAGCAGTACTTC.

This chain joins TRBV5-4 and TRBJ2-6; D remains ambiguous. The germline CDR1 and CDR2 sequences are SGHNT and YYREEE (reference sequence). V was trimmed by 6 bases and J by 0 bases, leaving 10 bases between them. The CDR3 has 15 residues. The CDR3 region is CASTAPPSGANVLTF. The CDR3 DNA reads as TGTGCCAGCACCGCCCCCCCCTCTGGGGCCAACGTCCTGACTTTC.